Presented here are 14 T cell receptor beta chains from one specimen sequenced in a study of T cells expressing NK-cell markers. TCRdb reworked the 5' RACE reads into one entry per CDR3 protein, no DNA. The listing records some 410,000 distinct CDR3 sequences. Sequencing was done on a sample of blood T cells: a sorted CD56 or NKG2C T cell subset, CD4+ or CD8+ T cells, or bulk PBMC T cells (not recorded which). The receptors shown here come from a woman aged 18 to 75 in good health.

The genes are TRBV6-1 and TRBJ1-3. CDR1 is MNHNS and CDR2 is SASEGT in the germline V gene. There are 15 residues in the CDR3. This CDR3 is CASTLTERVGNTIYF.

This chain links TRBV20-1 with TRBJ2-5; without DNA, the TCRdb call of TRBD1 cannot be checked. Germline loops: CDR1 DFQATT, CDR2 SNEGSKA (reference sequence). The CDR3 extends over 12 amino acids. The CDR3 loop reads CSARPGGETQYF.

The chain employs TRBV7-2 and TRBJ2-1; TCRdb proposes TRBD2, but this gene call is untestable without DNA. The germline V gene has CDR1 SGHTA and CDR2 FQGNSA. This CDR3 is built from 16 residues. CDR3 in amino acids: CASSLRRRGARNEQFF.

The CDR3 sequence is CSVVLVSSGNTIYF. The chain employs TRBV29-1 and TRBJ1-3. Germline loops: CDR1 SQVTM, CDR2 ANQGSEA. This CDR3 is 14 amino acids long.

The CDR3: CASSPGQAVGQPQHF. V and J are TRBV4-3 and TRBJ1-5; without DNA, the TCRdb call of TRBD1 cannot be checked. Germline-derived CDR1 and CDR2 are LGHNA and YSLEER. CDR3 length: 15 residues.

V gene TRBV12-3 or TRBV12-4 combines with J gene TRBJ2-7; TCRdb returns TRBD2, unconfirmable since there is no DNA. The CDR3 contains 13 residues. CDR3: CATAGGPDYEQYF.

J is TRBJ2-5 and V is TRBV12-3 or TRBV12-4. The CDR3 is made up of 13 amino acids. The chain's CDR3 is CASSLTSQETQYF.

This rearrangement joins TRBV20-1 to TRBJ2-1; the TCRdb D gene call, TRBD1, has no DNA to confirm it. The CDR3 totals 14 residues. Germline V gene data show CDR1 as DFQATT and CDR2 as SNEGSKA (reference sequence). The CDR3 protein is CSARDESSYNEQFF.

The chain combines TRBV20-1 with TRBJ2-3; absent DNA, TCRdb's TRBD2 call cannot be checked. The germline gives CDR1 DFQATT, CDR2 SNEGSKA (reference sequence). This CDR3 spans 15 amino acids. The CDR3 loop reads CSASNREGRTDTQYF.

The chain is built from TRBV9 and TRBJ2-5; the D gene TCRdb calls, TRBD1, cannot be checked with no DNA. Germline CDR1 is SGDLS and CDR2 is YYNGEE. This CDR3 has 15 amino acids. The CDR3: CASASTSGLGETQYF.

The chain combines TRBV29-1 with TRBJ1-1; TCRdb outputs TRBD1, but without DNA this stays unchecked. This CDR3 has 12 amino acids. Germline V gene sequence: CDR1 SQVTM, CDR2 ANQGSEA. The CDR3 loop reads CSVVVTGSEAFF.

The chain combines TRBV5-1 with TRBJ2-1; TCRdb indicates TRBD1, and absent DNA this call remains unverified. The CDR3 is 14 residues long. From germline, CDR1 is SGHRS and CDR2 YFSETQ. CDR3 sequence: CASSASTGFDEQFF.

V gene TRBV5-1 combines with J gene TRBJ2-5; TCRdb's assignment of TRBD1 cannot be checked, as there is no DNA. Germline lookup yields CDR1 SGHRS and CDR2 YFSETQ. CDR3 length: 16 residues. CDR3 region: CASSLGDRGGWETQYF.

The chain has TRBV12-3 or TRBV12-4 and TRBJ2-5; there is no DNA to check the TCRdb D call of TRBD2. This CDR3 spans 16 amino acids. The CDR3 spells CASSLGAGGPSETQYF.